The next 2 T cell receptor beta chains were all read from a single sample in a study of Graves' ophthalmopathy and Graves' hyperthyroidism. The authors amplified TCR beta CDR3 regions, and they did so from RNA transcripts for repertoire sequencing. The workflow started with a first-round RT-PCR run with HTBI primers and then moved on to a second-round multiplex PCR. Each CDR3 protein is one row after TCRdb ran MiXCR on the multiplex PCR reads. The sample shows 560,000 or so distinct CDR3 sequences, approximately 35% of them seen only once. Sequencing was carried out using peripheral blood or thyroid tissue (not recorded which). These receptors were taken from an adult man with Graves' hyperthyroidism.

The chain recombines TRBV9 with TRBJ1-3; 10 nucleotides agree with TRBD1. With V trimmed by 3 bases and J by 0 bases, 12 bases remained unmatched. The CDR3 length is 19 residues. CDR1 is SGDLS and CDR2 is YYNGEE in the germline V gene. Written as DNA, the CDR3 is TGTGCCAGCAGCGCCAGAGGGATTGGGACAGGGGACTCTGGAAACACCATATATTTT. Translation: CASSARGIGTGDSGNTIYF. The complete variable domain, with remaining parts taken from reference TRBV9 and TRBJ1-3, reads DSGVTQTPKHLITATGQRVTLRCSPRSGDLSVYWYQQSLDQGLQFLIQYYNGEERAKGNILERFSAQQFPDLHSELNLSSLELGDSALYFCASSARGIGTGDSGNTIYFGEGSWLTVV.

The V call is TRBV6-6, the J call TRBJ1-6; 9 positions match TRBD1. Germline trimming cut 5 bases from V and 9 bases from J; bases unmatched to any gene: 8. CDR1 is MNHNY, CDR2 SVGAGI, per germline (reference sequence). This CDR3 has 15 residues. Here the CDR3 DNA reads TGTGCCAGCAGTGCCCAGGGACAGGGAGGTTCACCCCTCCACTTT. Its protein product is CASSAQGQGGSPLHF.